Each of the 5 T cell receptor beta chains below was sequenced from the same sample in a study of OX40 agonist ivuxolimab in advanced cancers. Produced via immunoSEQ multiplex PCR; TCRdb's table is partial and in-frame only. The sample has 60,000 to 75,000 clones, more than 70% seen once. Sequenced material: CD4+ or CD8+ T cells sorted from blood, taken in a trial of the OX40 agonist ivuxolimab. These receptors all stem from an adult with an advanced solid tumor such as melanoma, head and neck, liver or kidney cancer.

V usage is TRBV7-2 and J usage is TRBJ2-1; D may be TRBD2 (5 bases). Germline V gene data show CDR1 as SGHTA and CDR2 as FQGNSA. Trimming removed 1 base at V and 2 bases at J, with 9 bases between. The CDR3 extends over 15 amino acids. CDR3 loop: CASSLESGTYNEQFF. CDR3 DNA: TGTGCCAGCAGCTTAGAATCGGGAACCTACAATGAGCAGTTCTTC.

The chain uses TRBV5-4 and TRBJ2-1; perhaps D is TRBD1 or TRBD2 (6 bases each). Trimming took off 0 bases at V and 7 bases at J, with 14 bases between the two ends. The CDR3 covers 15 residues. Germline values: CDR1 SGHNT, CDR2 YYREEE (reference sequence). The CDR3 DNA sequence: TGTGCCAGCAGCTTGGTAACGGGGGCTCAGAATGAGCAGTTCTTC. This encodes CASSLVTGAQNEQFF.

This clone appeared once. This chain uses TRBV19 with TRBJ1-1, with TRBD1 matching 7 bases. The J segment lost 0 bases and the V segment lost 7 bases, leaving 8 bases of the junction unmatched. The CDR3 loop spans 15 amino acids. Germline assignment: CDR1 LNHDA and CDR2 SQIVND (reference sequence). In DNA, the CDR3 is TGTGCCAGTACGGACAGGCCCTACATGAACACTGAAGCTTTCTTT. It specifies CASTDRPYMNTEAFF.

In nucleotides, the CDR3 is TGCGCCAGCAGCTTGGTGGGACAGGTCAGCACAGATACGCAGTATTTT. This gives the protein CASSLVGQVSTDTQYF. V usage is TRBV5-1 and J usage is TRBJ2-3, with TRBD1 identical over 8 bases. This CDR3 comprises 16 residues. The junction had 3 bases not matched to a gene; V was cut back by 0 bases and J by 0 bases. Germline CDR1 SGHRS, CDR2 YFSETQ.

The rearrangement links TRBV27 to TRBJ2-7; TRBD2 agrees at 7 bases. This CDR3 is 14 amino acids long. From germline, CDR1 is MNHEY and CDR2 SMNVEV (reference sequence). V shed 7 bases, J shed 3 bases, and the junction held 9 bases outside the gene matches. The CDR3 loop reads CASKAGTGGYEQYF. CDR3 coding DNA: TGTGCCAGCAAGGCCGGGACGGGGGGCTACGAGCAGTACTTC.